This TCR beta chain appears in the sequencing data of a study of T cell changes during pregnancy in multiple sclerosis. Generated by immunoSEQ multiplex PCR, the TCRdb table keeps only in-frame clones and is missing some. This table holds approximately 130,000 clones, 96% found once. After removal of 5 bases from V and 3 bases from J, the junction contained 4 bases not matched to a gene. Per the germline V gene, CDR1 is MNHNY and CDR2 is SVGAGI (reference sequence). This CDR3 is built from 15 residues. The sequence was obtained from a female donor with multiple sclerosis, enrolled in a pregnancy study. The gene calls are TRBV6-6 and TRBJ2-1, with 10 bases matching TRBD2. The sample consisted of peripheral blood, taken after pregnancy. The CDR3 reads CASSQLAGNYNEQFF. For the CDR3, the DNA is TGTGCCAGCAGTCAACTAGCGGGGAACTACAATGAGCAGTTCTTC.